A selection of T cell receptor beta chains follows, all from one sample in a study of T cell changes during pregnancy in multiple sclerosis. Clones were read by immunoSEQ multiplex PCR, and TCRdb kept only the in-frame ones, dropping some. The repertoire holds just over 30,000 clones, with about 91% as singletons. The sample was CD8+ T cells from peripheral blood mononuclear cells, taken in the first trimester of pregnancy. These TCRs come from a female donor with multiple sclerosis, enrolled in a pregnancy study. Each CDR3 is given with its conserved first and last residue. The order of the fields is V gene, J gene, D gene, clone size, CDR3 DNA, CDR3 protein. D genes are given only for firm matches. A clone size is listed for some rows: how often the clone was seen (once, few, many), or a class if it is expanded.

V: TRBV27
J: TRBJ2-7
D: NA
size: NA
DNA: TGTGCCAGCACGGGTAGGAGCTCCTACGAGCAGTACTTC
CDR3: CASTGRSSYEQYF

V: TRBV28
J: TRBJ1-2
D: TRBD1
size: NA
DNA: TGTGCCAGCAGTTACAGGACAGGGGGTAACTATGGCTACACCTTC
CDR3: CASSYRTGGNYGYTF

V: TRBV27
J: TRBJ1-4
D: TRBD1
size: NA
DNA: TGTGCCAGCAGTTCAGTCCCAATTGACAGGGGTTTTGAAAAACTGTTTTTT
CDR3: CASSSVPIDRGFEKLFF

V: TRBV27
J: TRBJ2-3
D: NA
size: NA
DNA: TGTGCCACCTTCGACAGTCCAGATACGCAGTATTTT
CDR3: CATFDSPDTQYF

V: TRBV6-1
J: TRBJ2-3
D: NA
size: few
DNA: TGTGCCAGCAGTGAAGTCCGGCAGGGCCCAGATACGCAGTATTTT
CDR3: CASSEVRQGPDTQYF

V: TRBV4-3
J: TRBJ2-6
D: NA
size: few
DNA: TGCGCCAGCAGCCAAGATCCACAGGGTGGGGCCAACGTCCTGACTTTC
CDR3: CASSQDPQGGANVLTF

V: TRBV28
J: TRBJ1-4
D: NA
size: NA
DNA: TGTGCCAGCAGTTTATCCGGGAGTCCGGGAGAAAAACTGTTTTTT
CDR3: CASSLSGSPGEKLFF

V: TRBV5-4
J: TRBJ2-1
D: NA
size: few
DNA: TGTGCCAGCAGCGGGTACCGGGACTCGTCCTACAATGAGCAGTTCTTC
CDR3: CASSGYRDSSYNEQFF

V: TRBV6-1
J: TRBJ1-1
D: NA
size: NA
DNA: TGTGCCAGCAGTGCCTACGGGGGGGAGGGCACTGAAGCTTTCTTT
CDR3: CASSAYGGEGTEAFF

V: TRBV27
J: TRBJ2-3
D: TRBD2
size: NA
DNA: TGTGCCAGCAGTTTATACCCCGGGCTAGCGGAGGTGTTT
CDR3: CASSLYPGLAEVF

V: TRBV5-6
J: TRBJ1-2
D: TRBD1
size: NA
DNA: TGTGCCAGCAGCTCCACCGACGAAGGGACAGTCTATGGCTACACCTTC
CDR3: CASSSTDEGTVYGYTF

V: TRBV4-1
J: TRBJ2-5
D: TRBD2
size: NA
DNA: TGCGCCAGCAGCCAAGGGGGGACTAGCGGACCACAAGAGACCCAGTACTTC
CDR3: CASSQGGTSGPQETQYF

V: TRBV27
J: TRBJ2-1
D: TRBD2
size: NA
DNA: TGTGCCAGCAGTTCATCCATAGCGGGGGGGTTTATCGATGAGCAGTTCTTC
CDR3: CASSSSIAGGFIDEQFF

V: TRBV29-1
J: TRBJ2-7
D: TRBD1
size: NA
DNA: TGCAGCGTTAAACGACAGGGCCCTACCTACGAGCAGTACTTC
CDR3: CSVKRQGPTYEQYF

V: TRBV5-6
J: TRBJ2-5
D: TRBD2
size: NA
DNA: TGTGCCAGCAGTTCCGTAGGGGAGGGTTTAGGGACCCAGTACTTC
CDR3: CASSSVGEGLGTQYF

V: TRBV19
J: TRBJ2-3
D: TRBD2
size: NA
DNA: TGTGCCAGTACCCTAGGACTAGCTTGGCCAGATACGCAGTATTTT
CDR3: CASTLGLAWPDTQYF

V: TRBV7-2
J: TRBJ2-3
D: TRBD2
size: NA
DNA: TGTGCCAGCAGCTTTAAGGCTAGCGGATACACAGATACGCAGTATTTT
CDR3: CASSFKASGYTDTQYF

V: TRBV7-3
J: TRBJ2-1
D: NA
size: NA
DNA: TGTGCCAGCAGTCAGGGGGGTATCGATGAGCAGTTCTTC
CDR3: CASSQGGIDEQFF

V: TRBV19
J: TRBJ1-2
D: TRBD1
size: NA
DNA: TGTGCCAGTAGTATAAGCCCCGGGACAGGCCTAGCTAACTATGGCTACACCTTC
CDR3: CASSISPGTGLANYGYTF

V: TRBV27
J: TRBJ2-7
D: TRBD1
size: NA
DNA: TGTGCCAGCAGGGAAAGGGACAGAGTAAGCCACGAGCAGTACTTC
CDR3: CASRERDRVSHEQYF

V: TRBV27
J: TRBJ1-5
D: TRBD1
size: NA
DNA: TGTGCCAGCAAGAGACAGGGAATGGATCAGCCCCAGCATTTT
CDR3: CASKRQGMDQPQHF

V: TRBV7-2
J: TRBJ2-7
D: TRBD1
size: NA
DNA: TGTGCCAGCAGCTGGGCAAGGGGACAGCTCTACGAGCAGTACTTC
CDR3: CASSWARGQLYEQYF

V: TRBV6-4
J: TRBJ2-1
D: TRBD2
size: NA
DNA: TGTGCCAGCAGTGAGGGGACTAGCGGGGACAATGAGCAGTTCTTC
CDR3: CASSEGTSGDNEQFF

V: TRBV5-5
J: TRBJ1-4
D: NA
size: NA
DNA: TGTGCCAGCAGCTTGATTCCAGACAATAATGAAAAACTGTTTTTT
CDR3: CASSLIPDNNEKLFF

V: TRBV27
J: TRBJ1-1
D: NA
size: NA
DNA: TGTGCCAGCAGGGGGGCCATGAACACTGAAGCTTTCTTT
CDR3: CASRGAMNTEAFF

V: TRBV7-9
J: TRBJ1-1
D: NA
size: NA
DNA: TGTGCCAGCAGCTTGAGTTATCGACAGAACACTGAAGCTTTCTTT
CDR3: CASSLSYRQNTEAFF

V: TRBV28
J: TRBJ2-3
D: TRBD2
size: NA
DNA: TGTGCCAGCAGTTTACTAGCGGGAGGGCCCTTTGGCACAGATACGCAGTATTTT
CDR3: CASSLLAGGPFGTDTQYF

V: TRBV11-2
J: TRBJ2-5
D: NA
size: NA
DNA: TGTGCCGCGAACGAGCCGCGGGACGAGACCCAGTACTTC
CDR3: CAANEPRDETQYF

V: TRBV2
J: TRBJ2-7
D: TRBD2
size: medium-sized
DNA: TGTGCCAGCAGAGATCTCCTAGCGGGGACCTACGAGCAGTACTTC
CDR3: CASRDLLAGTYEQYF

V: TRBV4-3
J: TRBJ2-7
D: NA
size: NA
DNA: TGCGCCAGCAGCCAAGAGGCAGCGACTACCTACGAGCAGTACTTC
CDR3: CASSQEAATTYEQYF

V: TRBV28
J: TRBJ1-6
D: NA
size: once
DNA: TGTGCCAGCAGTCTATCCGCCGGTTCACCCCTCCACTTT
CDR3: CASSLSAGSPLHF

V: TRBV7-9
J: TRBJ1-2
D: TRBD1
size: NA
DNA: TGTGCCAGCAGCGGAACAGGGGACCGATATGGCTACACCTTC
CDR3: CASSGTGDRYGYTF

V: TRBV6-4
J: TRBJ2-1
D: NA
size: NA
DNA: TGTGCCAGCAGTGACGACAGCCACAATGAGCAGTTCTTC
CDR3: CASSDDSHNEQFF

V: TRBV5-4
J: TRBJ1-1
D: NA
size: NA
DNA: TGTGCCAGCAGTTCCCGGACGGATGGGAGCACTGAAGCTTTCTTT
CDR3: CASSSRTDGSTEAFF

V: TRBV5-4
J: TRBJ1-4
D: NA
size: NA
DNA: TGTGCCAGCAGCTTGGAGTTTGGCACGGAGGCAACTAATGAAAAACTGTTTTTT
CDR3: CASSLEFGTEATNEKLFF

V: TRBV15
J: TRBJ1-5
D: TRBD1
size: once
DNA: TGTGCCACCAGCCCCCGGGACAGTCCCAATCAGCCCCAGCATTTT
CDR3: CATSPRDSPNQPQHF

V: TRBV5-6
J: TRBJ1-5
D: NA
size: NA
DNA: TGTGCCAGCAGCTACTACACGGGAGAAAGCAATCAGCCCCAGCATTTT
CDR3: CASSYYTGESNQPQHF

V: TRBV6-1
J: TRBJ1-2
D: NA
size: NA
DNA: TGTGCCAGCAGTGAAGTTTGGGGCAGACCCGACTATGGCTACACCTTC
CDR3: CASSEVWGRPDYGYTF

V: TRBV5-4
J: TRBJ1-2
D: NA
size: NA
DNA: TGTGCCAGCAGCCCCCAGGGCTCCGGCTACACCTTC
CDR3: CASSPQGSGYTF

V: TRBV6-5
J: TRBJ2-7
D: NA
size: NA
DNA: TGTGCCAGCAGTGTGGCAGGGAGGTACGAGCAGTACTTC
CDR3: CASSVAGRYEQYF

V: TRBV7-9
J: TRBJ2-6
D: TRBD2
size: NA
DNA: TGTGCCAGCAGTCCTAAAGCGGGAGTATACAACGTCCTGACTTTC
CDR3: CASSPKAGVYNVLTF

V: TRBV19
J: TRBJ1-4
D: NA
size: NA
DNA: TGTGCCAGTAGTGCAGACACGTTCACAGAAAAACTGTTTTTT
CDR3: CASSADTFTEKLFF

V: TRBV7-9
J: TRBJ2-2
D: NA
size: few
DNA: TGTGCCAGCAGCTTGGGAGGACACCAGAACACCGGGGAGCTGTTTTTT
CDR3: CASSLGGHQNTGELFF

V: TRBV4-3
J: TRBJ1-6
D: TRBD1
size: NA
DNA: TGCGCCAGCAGCCGCGGGGACAGGGGAAATTCACCCCTCCACTTT
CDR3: CASSRGDRGNSPLHF

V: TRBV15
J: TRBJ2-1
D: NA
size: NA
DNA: TGTGCCACCAGTAGCGCCTCGTACAATGAGCAGTTCTTC
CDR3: CATSSASYNEQFF

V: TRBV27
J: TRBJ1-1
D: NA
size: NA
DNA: TGTGCCAGCAGTTTATCGAATCAGGGGACGGCTTTCTTT
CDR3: CASSLSNQGTAFF